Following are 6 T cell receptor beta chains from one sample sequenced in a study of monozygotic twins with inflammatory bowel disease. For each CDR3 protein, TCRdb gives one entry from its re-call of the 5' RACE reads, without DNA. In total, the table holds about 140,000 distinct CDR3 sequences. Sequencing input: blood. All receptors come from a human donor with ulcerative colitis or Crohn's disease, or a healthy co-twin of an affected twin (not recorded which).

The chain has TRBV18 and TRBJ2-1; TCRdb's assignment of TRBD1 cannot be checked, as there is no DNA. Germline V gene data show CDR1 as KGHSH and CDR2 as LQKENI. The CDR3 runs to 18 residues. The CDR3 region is CASSPRAFGGGRGGEQFF.

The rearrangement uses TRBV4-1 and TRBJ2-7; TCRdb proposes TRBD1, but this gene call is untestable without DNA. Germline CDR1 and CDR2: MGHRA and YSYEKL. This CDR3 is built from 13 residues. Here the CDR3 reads CASSAGSSYEQYF.

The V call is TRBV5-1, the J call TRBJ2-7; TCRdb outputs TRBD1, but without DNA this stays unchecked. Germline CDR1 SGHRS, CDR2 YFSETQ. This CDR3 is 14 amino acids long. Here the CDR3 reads CASISDRGISEQYF.

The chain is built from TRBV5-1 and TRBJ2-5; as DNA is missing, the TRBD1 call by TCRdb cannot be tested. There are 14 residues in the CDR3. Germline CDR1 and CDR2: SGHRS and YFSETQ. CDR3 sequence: CASSLTYRGETQYF.

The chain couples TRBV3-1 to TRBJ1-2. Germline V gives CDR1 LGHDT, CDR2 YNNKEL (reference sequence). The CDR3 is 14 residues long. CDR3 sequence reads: CASSQWRPDYGYTF.

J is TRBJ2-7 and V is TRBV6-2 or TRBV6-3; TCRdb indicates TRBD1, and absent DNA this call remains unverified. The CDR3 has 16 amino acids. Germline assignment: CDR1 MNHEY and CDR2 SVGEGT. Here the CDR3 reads CASSRHLRGFFYEQYF.